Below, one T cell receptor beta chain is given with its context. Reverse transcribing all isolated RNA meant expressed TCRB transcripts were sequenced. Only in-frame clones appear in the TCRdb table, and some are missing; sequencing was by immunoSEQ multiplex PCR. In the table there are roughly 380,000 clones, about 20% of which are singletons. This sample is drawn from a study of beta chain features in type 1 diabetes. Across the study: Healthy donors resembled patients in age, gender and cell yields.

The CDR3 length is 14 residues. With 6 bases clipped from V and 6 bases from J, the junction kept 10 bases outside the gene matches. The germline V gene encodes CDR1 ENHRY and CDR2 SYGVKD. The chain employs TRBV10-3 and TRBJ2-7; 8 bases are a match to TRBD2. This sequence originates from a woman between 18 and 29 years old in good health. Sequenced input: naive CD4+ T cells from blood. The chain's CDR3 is CAISPAGTRGEQYF. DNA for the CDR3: TGTGCCATCAGCCCCGCGGGGACTAGGGGCGAGCAGTACTTC.